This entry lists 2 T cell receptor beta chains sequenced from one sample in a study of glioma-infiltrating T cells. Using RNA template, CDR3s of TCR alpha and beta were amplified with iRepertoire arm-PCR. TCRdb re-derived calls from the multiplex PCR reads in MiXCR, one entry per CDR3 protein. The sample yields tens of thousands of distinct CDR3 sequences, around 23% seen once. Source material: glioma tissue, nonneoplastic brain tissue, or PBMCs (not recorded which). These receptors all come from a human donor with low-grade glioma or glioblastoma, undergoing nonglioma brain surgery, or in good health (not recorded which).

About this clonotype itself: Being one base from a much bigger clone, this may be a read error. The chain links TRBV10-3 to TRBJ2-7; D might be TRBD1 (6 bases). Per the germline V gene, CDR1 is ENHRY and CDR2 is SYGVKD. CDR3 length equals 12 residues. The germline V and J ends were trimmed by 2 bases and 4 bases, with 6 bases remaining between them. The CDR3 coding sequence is TGTGCCATCAGTGAGACAGGGTACGAGCAGTACTTC. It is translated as CAISETGYEQYF.

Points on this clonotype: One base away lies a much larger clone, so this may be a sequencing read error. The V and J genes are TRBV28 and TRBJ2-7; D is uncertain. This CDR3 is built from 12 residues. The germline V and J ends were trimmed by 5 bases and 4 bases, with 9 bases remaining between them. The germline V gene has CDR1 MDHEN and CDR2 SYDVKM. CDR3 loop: CASSAERYEQYF. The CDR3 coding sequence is TGTGCCAGCAGTGCCGAGCGTTACGAGCAGTACTTC.